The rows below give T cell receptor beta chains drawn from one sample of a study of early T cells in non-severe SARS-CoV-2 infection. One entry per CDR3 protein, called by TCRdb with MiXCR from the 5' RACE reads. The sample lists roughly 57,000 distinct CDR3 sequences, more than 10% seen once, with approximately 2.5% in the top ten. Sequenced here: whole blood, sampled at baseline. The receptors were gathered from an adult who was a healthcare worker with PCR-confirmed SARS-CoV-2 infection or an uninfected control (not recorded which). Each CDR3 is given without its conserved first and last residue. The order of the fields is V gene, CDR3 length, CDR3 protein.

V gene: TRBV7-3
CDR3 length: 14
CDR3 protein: ASSPQGTSGHNEQF

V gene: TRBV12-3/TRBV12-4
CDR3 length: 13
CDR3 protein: ASSLGQGQGYEQY

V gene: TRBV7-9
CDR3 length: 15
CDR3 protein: ASSFRDAGGVFSPLH

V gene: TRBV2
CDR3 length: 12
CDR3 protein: ASIRRDSFQTQY

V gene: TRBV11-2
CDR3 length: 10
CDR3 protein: ASKKGTDTQY

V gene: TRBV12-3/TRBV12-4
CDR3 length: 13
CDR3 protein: ASTPSGSTTMSMF

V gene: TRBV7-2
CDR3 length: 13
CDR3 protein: ASSLGDRSNQPQH

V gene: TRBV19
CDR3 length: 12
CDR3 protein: ASSPPVSRETQY

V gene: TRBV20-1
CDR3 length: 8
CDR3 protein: SARPNEQF

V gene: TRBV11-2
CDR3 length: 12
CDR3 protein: ASSSPGRKYGYT

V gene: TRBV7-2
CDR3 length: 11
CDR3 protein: ASSSISRDTQY

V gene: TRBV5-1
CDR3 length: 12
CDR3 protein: ASNSYSLYNEQF

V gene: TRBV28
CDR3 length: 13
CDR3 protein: ASRASDRPNQPQH

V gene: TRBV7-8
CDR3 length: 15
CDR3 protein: ASSLGDSGVSTDTQY

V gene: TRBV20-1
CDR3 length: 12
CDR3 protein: SAAGLAGAETQY

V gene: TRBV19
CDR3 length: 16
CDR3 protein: ASSISIPSAGGLYEQY

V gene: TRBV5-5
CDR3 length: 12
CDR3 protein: ASSGTPGNSPLH

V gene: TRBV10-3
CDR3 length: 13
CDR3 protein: AIKGGSGMNTEAF

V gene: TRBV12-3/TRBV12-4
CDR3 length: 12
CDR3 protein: ASNSRGRGETQY

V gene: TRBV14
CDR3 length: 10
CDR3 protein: ASSQVAYEQF

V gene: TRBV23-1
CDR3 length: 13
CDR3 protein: ASSQSRDRENEQF

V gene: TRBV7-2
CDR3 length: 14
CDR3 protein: ASRNTGTTWDYGYT

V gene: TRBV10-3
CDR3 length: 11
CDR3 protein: AISETGQGEQY

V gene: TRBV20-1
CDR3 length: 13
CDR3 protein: SAGFPGRNPYEQY

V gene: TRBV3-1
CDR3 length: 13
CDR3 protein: ASTRSSGPQETQY

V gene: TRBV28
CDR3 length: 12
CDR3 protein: ASSWAGTGETQY

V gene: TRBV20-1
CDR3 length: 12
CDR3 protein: SAEDYAKADTQY

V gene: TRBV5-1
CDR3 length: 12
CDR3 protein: ASTSKPGQETQY

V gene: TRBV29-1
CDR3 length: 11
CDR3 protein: SVCWTGWYEQY

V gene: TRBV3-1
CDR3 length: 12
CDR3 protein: ASSQDGQGYEQY

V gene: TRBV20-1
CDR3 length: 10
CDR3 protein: SADKGDRTQH

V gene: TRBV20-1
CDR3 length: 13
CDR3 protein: SASVGTEYWDEQY

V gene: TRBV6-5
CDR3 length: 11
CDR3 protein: ASSSGLVSEQY

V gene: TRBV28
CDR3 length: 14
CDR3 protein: ASSTAGTSGSYEQF

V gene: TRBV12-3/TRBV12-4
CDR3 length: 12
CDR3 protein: ASSLSGRTDTQY

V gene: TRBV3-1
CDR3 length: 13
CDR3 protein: ASSQGVLLLYGYT

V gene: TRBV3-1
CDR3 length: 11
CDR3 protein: ASSQTNNYEQY

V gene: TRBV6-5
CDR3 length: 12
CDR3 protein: ASISANSYNEQF